These T cell receptor beta chains were read from a single sample in a study of cytomegalovirus exposure and HLA in healthy donors. TCRdb keeps only in-frame clones here, not all; method: immunoSEQ multiplex PCR. The sample lists about 140,000 clones, under 90% occurring once. Specimen: PBMCs. The receptor set was obtained from a boy younger than 10 in good health and CMV-seronegative. CDR3s include the opening cysteine and the closing phenylalanine or tryptophan. Fields, in order: V gene, J gene, D gene, CDR3 protein. A D gene is named only where the DNA matches it firmly.

>TRBV18|TRBJ2-2|.
CASSPEVGELFF
>TRBV11-2|TRBJ2-3|.
CASSFPFADTQYF
>TRBV9|TRBJ2-3|.
CASSVGAGTQYF
>TRBV19|TRBJ2-7|.
CASSPHVGGGPEQYF
>TRBV30|TRBJ1-2|.
CAYTGFYGYTF
>TRBV7-2|TRBJ2-1|TRBD2
CASSSGTSGSHEQFF
>TRBV6-5|TRBJ2-1|TRBD2
CASSGLAGTNEQFF
>TRBV27|TRBJ2-2|.
CASSLSKGVPGAGELFF
>TRBV7-8|TRBJ1-2|TRBD1
CASSRTGSYGYTF
>TRBV11-3|TRBJ2-7|TRBD2
CASSLGTSPYEQYF
>TRBV4-3|TRBJ1-1|TRBD1
CASSQLPGQGVTEAFF
>TRBV15|TRBJ2-1|TRBD2
CATSSGLARYNEQFF
>TRBV21-1|TRBJ2-2|.
CASSPPGQRNTGELFF
>TRBV20-1|TRBJ1-3|.
CSARQGNTIYF
>TRBV28|TRBJ1-2|.
CASGKGGIDGYTF
>TRBV6-1|.|.
CASSRFAYEQYF
>TRBV28|TRBJ1-1|.
CASSPPQGTEAFF
>TRBV2|TRBJ1-4|.
CASSEGRGGEKLFF
>TRBV6-5|TRBJ2-1|TRBD1
CASSYELGQNYNEQFF
>TRBV7-9|TRBJ1-5|.
CASSPSPGNQPQHF
>TRBV6-1|TRBJ2-1|.
CASTTGIEQFF
>TRBV12-5|TRBJ2-3|TRBD2
CASGLPKLRGLAGGMNTDTQYF
>TRBV5-1|TRBJ2-5|TRBD2
CASSLVTSGSSETQYF
>TRBV6-4|TRBJ2-2|.
CASSHQTANTGELFF
>TRBV14|TRBJ2-1|TRBD2
CASSSSGLAGVRPYNEQFF
>TRBV5-6|TRBJ2-1|.
CASSRPNPGFGGEQFF
>TRBV7-3|TRBJ1-2|TRBD1
CASSPIRDSIPTF
>TRBV29-1|TRBJ2-6|.
CSVDGQKDSGANVLTF
>TRBV29-1|TRBJ2-5|.
CSVGGQPGATQYF
>TRBV9|TRBJ1-4|TRBD1
CASSRVPGTGGVGEKLFF
>TRBV27|TRBJ1-5|.
CASKGGNQPQHF
>TRBV9|TRBJ2-3|TRBD2
CASSVDSSGGWADTQYF
>TRBV2|TRBJ1-5|TRBD1
CASRGTVTNQPQHF
>TRBV5-1|TRBJ2-2|.
CASSPGTGELFF
>TRBV9|TRBJ2-5|TRBD2
CASSVSGMGSETQYF
>TRBV6-9|TRBJ2-1|TRBD2
CASSYSYPSGVRSYNEQFF
>TRBV25-1|TRBJ1-2|TRBD1
CASSGQGAHNYGYTF
>TRBV11-1|TRBJ2-7|TRBD1
CASSLGTGPVHEQYF
>TRBV27|TRBJ1-5|.
CASSTYGILGNQPQHF
>TRBV5-1|TRBJ2-5|.
CASSLWHRGGETQYF
>TRBV15|TRBJ2-7|.
CATSRDNTYEQYF
>TRBV25-1|TRBJ2-1|.
CASSEEMSYNEQFF
>TRBV29-1|TRBJ2-7|TRBD2
CSVDLAGVEQYF
>TRBV4-2|TRBJ2-5|TRBD2
CASSQGTSRAQYF
>TRBV6-5|TRBJ1-1|.
CASSSNTEAFF
>TRBV15|TRBJ2-2|TRBD1
CATSLNRGTGELFF
>TRBV5-6|TRBJ2-7|TRBD2
CASSLGLAGGYEQYF
>TRBV6-6|TRBJ2-7|.
CASSRLTGTYEQYF
>TRBV7-2|TRBJ2-5|TRBD2
CASRDDLTSGRETQYF
>TRBV7-2|TRBJ2-1|TRBD2
CASSTLAVSYNEQFF
>TRBV6-5|TRBJ2-4|.
CASRGGNIQYF
>TRBV7-8|TRBJ2-7|TRBD1
CASSGGPDRGLMEVQQYF
>TRBV7-7|TRBJ2-5|TRBD1
CASSPSRDRGYQETQYF
>TRBV4-2|TRBJ2-6|.
CASSQVGEGSGANVLTF
>TRBV11-2|TRBJ1-3|TRBD1
CASSLSVSGTGGGNTIYF